This T cell receptor beta chain was obtained from a study of cytomegalovirus exposure and HLA in healthy donors. Regarding the study as a whole: A few CMV-associated chains were confirmed in vitro to be specific for CMV antigens. Later findings reportedly placed an Asian-associated ancestry cluster below the roughly 660-donor mean for N-insertions. The study had only CMV serostatus as immune exposure information.

This clone was detected only a few times. Its matching antigen is unknown. The PCR made use of 60 Vbeta and 13 Jbeta primers. As handled by the study authors: In a later analysis, roughly 11 million of approximately 81 million unique beta chains occurred in at least two donors. Here immunoSEQ multiplex PCR was the method, and the copy in TCRdb shows in-frame clones only, minus some. V, J and clone size derive from that table, while D and trimming were established from the DNA sequence. The sample yields around 140,000 clones, 82% seen once. V gave up 1 base and J gave up 2 bases; unmatched junction bases: 10. The CDR3 extends over 17 amino acids. The germline gives CDR1 SGHDT, CDR2 YYEEEE.

The J gene is TRBJ2-5, the V gene TRBV5-6; TRBD1 aligns across 8 bases. The origin of this receptor is a woman aged 50 to 60 in good health and CMV-seropositive. The sample was PBMCs. The CDR3 bases are TGTGCCAGCAGCTTGCCCCTCCGACAGGGGAGGCAAGAGACCCAGTACTTC. Protein product: CASSLPLRQGRQETQYF.